This passage covers 20 T cell receptor beta chains from one sample sequenced in a study of T cell responses to AZD1222 COVID-19 vaccine. Method: immunoSEQ multiplex PCR; TCRdb's copy keeps in-frame clones and lacks some. The table includes about 120,000 clones, about 80% detected once. This specimen was peripheral blood, taken on day 0 of AZD1222 vaccination. The receptors come from an adult in good health.

This clone was recorded a few times. The chain couples TRBV11-2 to TRBJ1-1; D is ambiguous. The CDR3 is 13 residues long. The germline V and J ends were trimmed by 3 bases and 6 bases, with 11 bases remaining between them. CDR1 and CDR2 (germline): SGHAT, FQNNGV. CDR3 region: CASSFHKGPEAFF. DNA of the CDR3: TGTGCCAGCAGCTTTCACAAGGGTCCTGAAGCTTTCTTT.

This chain connects TRBV18 to TRBJ2-2; 9 bases align to TRBD1. Germline CDR1 is KGHSH and CDR2 is LQKENI. This CDR3 region has 18 residues. V was pared by 3 bases and J by 4 bases, with 12 bases of the junction left unmatched. The CDR3 DNA sequence: TGTGCCAGCTCACCGGGGACAGGGCGCACGAGGAGCACCGGGGAGCTGTTTTTT. Encoded protein: CASSPGTGRTRSTGELFF.

The chain carries TRBV18 and TRBJ1-5, with D perhaps matching TRBD1 (5 bases). V lost 2 bases and J 9 bases, leaving 14 bases between the germline ends. CDR1 and CDR2 (germline): KGHSH, LQKENI. CDR3 length equals 14 residues. The CDR3 sequence is CASSPWAADRPQHF. The DNA for the CDR3 is TGTGCCAGCTCACCATGGGCGGCAGACAGGCCCCAGCATTTT.

CDR3 DNA: TGCAGCGCAGTAGGGGATGCTGAGCAGTTCTTC. Translating it yields CSAVGDAEQFF. The chain employs TRBV29-1 and TRBJ2-1; possible D gene TRBD1, 5 bases. There are 11 residues in the CDR3. From germline, CDR1 is SQVTM and CDR2 ANQGSEA. The V end was cut by 7 bases, the J end by 9 bases, with 13 bases between.

The chain carries TRBV10-3 and TRBJ1-1; no definite D call. Germline V gives CDR1 ENHRY, CDR2 SYGVKD. This CDR3 is 13 amino acids long. Trimming pared 1 base from V and 8 bases from J, leaving 11 bases between. The CDR3, as DNA: TGTGCCATCAGTGAGTTCGGAGCGGCGGAAGCTTTCTTT. Its protein is CAISEFGAAEAFF.

The chain combines TRBV11-2 with TRBJ2-7; 11 nucleotides match TRBD2. Germline V gene data show CDR1 as SGHAT and CDR2 as FQNNGV. The CDR3 has 14 amino acids. V gave up 2 bases and J gave up 3 bases; unmatched junction bases: 0. In DNA form, the CDR3 reads TGTGCCAGCAGCTTACTAGCGGGGGGCTACGAGCAGTACTTC. This codes for CASSLLAGGYEQYF.

V and J are TRBV10-3 and TRBJ2-1; D remains unclear. CDR3 size: 12 residues. Between the trimmed V and J ends, which lost 10 bases and 1 base, there was a span of 8 bases. CDR1 ENHRY and CDR2 SYGVKD come from the germline V gene. CDR3 in DNA: TGTGCCACTGGGCCATCCTACAATGAGCAGTTCTTC. Its translation is CATGPSYNEQFF.

The J gene is TRBJ2-3, the V gene TRBV5-1; a weak D match, TRBD2 (6 bases). The germline V gene has CDR1 SGHRS and CDR2 YFSETQ. The CDR3 is made up of 15 amino acids. The V gene lost 1 base and the J gene lost 3 bases, with 12 bases spanning the gap. The chain's CDR3 is CASSLSGAVTDTQYF. CDR3 nucleotide sequence: TGCGCCAGCAGCTTGTCGGGAGCGGTTACAGATACGCAGTATTTT.

V is TRBV7-6 and J is TRBJ2-7, with 7 bases fitting TRBD1. The CDR3 sequence is 14 residues long. V lost 5 bases to trimming and J lost 1 base; unmatched junction nucleotides: 5. Germline-derived CDR1 and CDR2 are SGHVS and FNYEAQ. CDR3 sequence: CASSRDSVSYEQYF. The CDR3 nucleotides are TGTGCCAGCAGCCGGGACAGCGTATCCTACGAGCAGTACTTC.

V usage is TRBV23-1 and J usage is TRBJ2-1; a possible D gene is TRBD1 (5 bases). TRBV23-1 falls under the ORF class, with uncertain function. CDR3 length equals 16 residues. The V end was cut by 0 bases, the J end by 2 bases, with 11 bases between. The CDR3 reads CASSQSPGKPYNEQFF. CDR3 DNA: TGCGCCAGCAGTCAATCCCCAGGGAAACCCTACAATGAGCAGTTCTTC.

The chain combines TRBV11-3 with TRBJ2-7, with 8 bases fitting TRBD2. V trimming: 11 bases; J trimming: 4 bases; junction bases outside the gene matches: 19. The CDR3 spans 16 residues. Germline CDR1 is SGHNT and CDR2 is YENEEA. CDR3 amino acids: CARKTGLAAPYYEQYF. The CDR3 DNA is TGTGCCCGAAAGACAGGACTAGCCGCACCCTATTACGAGCAGTACTTC.

The chain has TRBV28 and TRBJ1-4, with D maybe TRBD1 (6 bases). V lost 8 bases and J lost 8, with 21 bases in between. The CDR3 is made up of 15 amino acids. CDR1 is MDHEN and CDR2 is SYDVKM in the germline V gene. The CDR3 DNA sequence: TGTGCCAGCTCCCTCACCGGGACATGGGACGAAAAACTGTTTTTT. Translation gives CASSLTGTWDEKLFF.

The chain links TRBV4-3 to TRBJ2-3; 9 nucleotides align to TRBD2. Germline values: CDR1 LGHNA, CDR2 YSLEER. The ends lost 0 bases at V and 0 bases at J; junction bases unmatched: 1. This CDR3 contains 16 residues. The CDR3 nucleotides read TGCGCCAGCAGCCAAGATAGCGGGGGTAGCACAGATACGCAGTATTTT. Residues: CASSQDSGGSTDTQYF.

The genes are TRBV5-5 and TRBJ1-1, with D uncertain. Trimming left V 3 bases short and J 6 bases short, with 18 bases between. Germline values: CDR1 SGHKS, CDR2 YYEKEE (reference sequence). The length of the CDR3 is 15 residues. CDR3 residues: CASSSSGFLRAEAFF. The CDR3 DNA reads TGTGCCAGCAGCTCCTCAGGCTTCCTGCGCGCTGAAGCTTTCTTT.

The chain combines TRBV2 with TRBJ2-6; tentative D call: TRBD2 (5 bases). Trimming pared 7 bases from V and 3 bases from J, leaving 10 bases between. CDR1 SNHLY and CDR2 FYNNEI come from the germline V gene. The CDR3 has 14 residues. DNA for the CDR3: TGTGCCAGCAAGGGCGGAGGTGGGGCCAACGTCCTGACTTTC. The encoded protein is CASKGGGGANVLTF.

The chain couples TRBV6-5 to TRBJ1-2; D perhaps matches TRBD1 (6 bases). The germline CDR1 and CDR2 sequences are MNHEY and SVGAGI. The CDR3 covers 14 residues. V was trimmed by 6 bases and J by 0 bases, leaving 11 bases between them. The CDR3 reads CASSRDTANYGYTF. For the CDR3, the DNA is TGTGCCAGCAGCCGGGACACAGCTAACTATGGCTACACCTTC.

J is TRBJ1-1 and V is TRBV4-2; D is uncertain. CDR3 size: 13 residues. In germline, CDR1 is LGHNA, CDR2 YNFKEQ. V was trimmed by 1 base and J by 6 bases, leaving 9 bases between them. The CDR3 coding sequence is TGTGCCAGCAGCCAAGTTATCTCATCTGAAGCTTTCTTT. It encodes CASSQVISSEAFF.

The rearrangement links TRBV10-3 to TRBJ2-7, with TRBD1 as a possible D gene (6 bases). Germline values: CDR1 ENHRY, CDR2 SYGVKD. Trimming took 4 bases from V and 0 from J, leaving 19 bases between them. This CDR3 region has 17 residues. For the CDR3, the DNA is TGTGCCATCAGTGGGACCTTAACAGGGCCTAGCTCCTACGAGCAGTACTTC. Residues: CAISGTLTGPSSYEQYF.

This clone was observed once. The CDR3 DNA reads as TGTGCCAGCAGCTTTAAGGAAGCGGGGGGAATCTACGAGCAGTACTTC. Its protein is CASSFKEAGGIYEQYF. This chain uses TRBV7-2 with TRBJ2-7; 9 nucleotides match TRBD2. V was clipped by 3 bases and J by 3 bases; unmatched bases: 9. There are 16 residues in the CDR3. The germline V gene has CDR1 SGHTA and CDR2 FQGNSA.

The chain couples TRBV7-8 to TRBJ1-1, with 7 bases identical to TRBD1. Germline V gene lookup returns CDR1 SGHVS and CDR2 FQNEAQ. The CDR3 is 14 amino acids. Losses at the gene ends were 2 bases for V and 1 base for J; bases not matched to a gene: 1. CDR3 protein: CASSLNRGNTEAFF. The CDR3 DNA reads as TGTGCCAGCAGCTTAAACAGGGGGAACACTGAAGCTTTCTTT.